This T cell receptor (beta chain) originates from a study of post-analysis software for immune sequencing data. Overall study results and limits: Those samples that were prepared in the same batch co-clustered strongly by F measure. Patients showed TRBV5-6, TRBV5-1 and TRBV20-1 among roughly 5 TRBV segments more frequent than in controls.

CDR1 KGHDR and CDR2 SFDVKD come from the germline V gene. This CDR3 is 16 amino acids long. V lost 0 bases to trimming and J lost 3 bases; unmatched junction nucleotides: 3. Researchers reported that TCR beta cDNA libraries carried unique molecular identifiers. One entry per CDR3 protein, called by TCRdb with MiXCR from the PCR reads. Among hundreds of thousands of distinct CDR3 sequences listed, roughly 45% were seen once. This clonotype was seen a handful of times. The antigen is unknown. This rearrangement joins TRBV24-1 to TRBJ2-3; 9 nucleotides agree with TRBD2. Material: blood. This clonotype originated in a girl aged 5 to 17 with multiple sclerosis. CDR3 DNA: TGTGCCACCAGTGATTTGGTGCTAGCGGGAACAGATACGCAGTATTTT. It codes for CATSDLVLAGTDTQYF.